What follows are 26 T cell receptor beta chains derived from one specimen sequenced in a study of identical twins. From the 5' RACE reads, TCRdb called clonotypes with MiXCR, one entry per CDR3 protein. This sample has about 520,000 distinct CDR3 sequences; less than 25% occur once, and the top ten carry roughly 0.9%. These data are also associated with another study on T cells expressing NK-cell markers.

What was sequenced was CD4+ T cells sorted from blood. These receptors came from a woman aged 18-29 years in good health.

CDR3 coding DNA: TGCAGCGTTGAGGGGGGACGCAACTTAAAGGATACGCAGTATTTT. Its translation: CSVEGGRNLKDTQYF. This chain joins TRBV29-1 and TRBJ2-3, with D possibly TRBD2 on 6 matching bases. The V and J ends lost 3 bases and 6 bases respectively, with 19 bases between them. Looked up from germline, CDR1 is SQVTM and CDR2 is ANQGSEA. There are 15 residues in the CDR3.

This clonotype was observed a handful of times. The chain employs TRBV12-3 or TRBV12-4 and TRBJ1-2, with D possibly TRBD1 on 6 matching bases. This CDR3 spans 15 amino acids. Trimming removed 6 bases at V and 4 bases at J, with 18 bases between. The CDR3 is CASSPRQGKGYGYTF. The DNA for the CDR3 is TGTGCCAGCAGCCCTCGGCAGGGGAAGGGCTATGGCTACACCTTC.

This clonotype was found a few times. The chain has TRBV12-3 or TRBV12-4 and TRBJ2-3; either TRBD1 or TRBD2 may fit D (5 bases each). With 7 bases removed from V and 3 bases from J, the gap between germline ends came to 17 bases. There are 15 residues in the CDR3. The CDR3 region has the DNA TGTGCCAGCAATACTCCGGGACGGGGAACAGATACGCAGTATTTT. Protein sequence: CASNTPGRGTDTQYF.

The sample holds a few counts of this clonotype. The rearrangement links TRBV5-5 to TRBJ1-5, with D uncertain. The length of the CDR3 is 16 residues. Trimming stripped 0 bases from V and 5 bases from J, with 15 bases between. The germline gives CDR1 SGHKS, CDR2 YYEKEE (reference sequence). This CDR3 reads CASSLGPTLRDQPQHF. In nucleotides, the CDR3 is TGTGCCAGCAGCTTGGGTCCGACTCTTAGGGATCAGCCCCAGCATTTT.

The chain employs TRBV5-1 and TRBJ1-4, with D unresolved. The CDR3 has 13 residues. Trimming pared 5 bases from V and 8 bases from J, leaving 13 bases between. Per germline, CDR1 SGHRS and CDR2 YFSETQ. The CDR3 DNA reads TGCGCCAGCAGGATCCACTCAAGGGAAAAACTGTTTTTT. Protein product: CASRIHSREKLFF.

A note on this clonotype: The DNA is omitted, as the CDR3 cannot be located on it reliably, and the CDR3 follows TCRdb's listing. The gene calls are TRBV7-2 and TRBJ1-2. The CDR3 is 14 amino acids long, termini counted. Germline values: CDR1 SGHTA, CDR2 FQGNSA. CDR3 sequence: CASSFQVSDYGYTF.

The chain recombines TRBV3-1 with TRBJ1-2, with 10 bases identical to TRBD1. Germline CDR1 is LGHDT and CDR2 is YNNKEL (reference sequence). V was clipped by 4 bases and J by 7 bases; unmatched bases: 3. The length of the CDR3 is 13 residues. CDR3 protein: CASSPWDRGGYTF. The CDR3 DNA follows: TGTGCCAGCAGCCCGTGGGACAGGGGTGGCTACACCTTC. The full variable domain, rest sourced from reference TRBV3-1 and TRBJ1-2, is DTAVSQTPKYLVTQMGNDKSIKCEQNLGHDTMYWYKQDSKKFLKIMFSYNNKELIINETVPNRFSPKSPDKAHLNLHINSLELGDSAVYFCASSPWDRGGYTFGSGTRLTVV.

This clonotype came up a few times. The chain recombines TRBV20-1 with TRBJ1-2; D possibly corresponds to TRBD1 (5 bases). The CDR3 extends over 14 amino acids. The V gene's germline CDR1 is DFQATT and CDR2 SNEGSKA (reference sequence). V was pared by 6 bases and J by 4 bases, with 18 bases between. DNA for the CDR3: TGCAGTGCCCGAGGGGCGGCGACCAGCTATGGCTACACCTTC. It specifies CSARGAATSYGYTF.

The rearrangement uses TRBV7-2 and TRBJ2-2, with 11 bases identical to TRBD1. The CDR3 is made up of 13 amino acids. J lost 12 bases, V lost 5 bases, and 5 bases had no gene match. CDR1 is SGHTA, CDR2 FQGNSA, per germline. CDR3 sequence: CASSPMDRGQLFF. The CDR3 DNA reads TGTGCCAGCAGCCCGATGGACAGGGGGCAGCTGTTTTTT.

This clonotype was seen a handful of times. This sequence joins TRBV6-2 or TRBV6-3 and TRBJ1-1; D may be TRBD1 (5 bases). Germline CDR1 and CDR2: MNHEY and SVGEGT. CDR3 length: 15 amino acids. V gave up 2 bases and J gave up 0 bases, with 10 bases separating them. The CDR3, as DNA: TGTGCCAGCAGTTACGATGACAGAATGAACACTGAAGCTTTCTTT. Residues: CASSYDDRMNTEAFF.

This clonotype was counted only a few times. V usage is TRBV11-1 and J usage is TRBJ2-7; D may be TRBD1 (6 bases). The V gene's germline CDR1 is SGHAT and CDR2 FQDESV (reference sequence). The CDR3 consists of 18 residues. The V end lost 5 bases, the J end lost 7 bases, and 30 bases lay between the germline ends. CDR3 DNA sequence: TGTGCCAGCAGCCCTAGGAGATTTTCTGGACAGCAATTTTCGGAGCAGTACTTC. The encoded protein is CASSPRRFSGQQFSEQYF.

The J gene is TRBJ1-2, the V gene TRBV18; D is perhaps TRBD1 (5 bases). This CDR3 is built from 15 residues. Germline values: CDR1 KGHSH, CDR2 LQKENI. With 0 bases removed from V and 7 bases from J, the gap between germline ends came to 15 bases. CDR3 region: CASSPPRQGGGGYTF. The CDR3, as DNA: TGTGCCAGCTCACCACCCCGGCAGGGAGGAGGTGGCTACACCTTC.

This clonotype has more than one count but fewer than ten. CDR3 in DNA: TGCGCCAGCAGACCCGGGACAGGTTCCTACGAGCAGTACTTC. As protein: CASRPGTGSYEQYF. The chain recombines TRBV5-1 with TRBJ2-7, with TRBD1 identical over 8 bases. The V segment lost 5 bases and the J segment 1 base; nucleotides outside the gene matches: 5. Germline CDR1 reads SGHRS; CDR2 reads YFSETQ. The CDR3 is made up of 14 amino acids.

In this sample, this clonotype turned up many times. The gene calls are TRBV24-1 and TRBJ2-1; the match to TRBD2 covers 14 bases. Per the germline V gene, CDR1 is KGHDR and CDR2 is SFDVKD. The CDR3 has 15 amino acids. V lost 4 bases to trimming and J lost 11 bases; unmatched junction nucleotides: 6. DNA of the CDR3: TGTGCCACCAGTGACCAGGGACTAGCGGGAGTCCAGCAGTTCTTC. It translates to CATSDQGLAGVQQFF.

This chain links TRBV6-2 or TRBV6-3 with TRBJ2-7; 9 nucleotides align to TRBD2. This CDR3 contains 15 residues. Unmatched junction bases numbered 3, after V lost 2 bases and J lost 1 base. Germline values: CDR1 MNHEY, CDR2 SVGEGT. The CDR3 sequence: CASSYPAGGSYEQYF. The CDR3 DNA is TGTGCCAGCAGTTACCCAGCGGGGGGATCCTACGAGCAGTACTTC.

This clonotype has more than one count but fewer than ten. The chain joins TRBV20-1 to TRBJ2-4; D perhaps matches TRBD2 (7 bases). The V and J ends lost 6 bases and 9 bases respectively, with 15 bases between them. This CDR3 contains 12 residues. Germline CDR1 reads DFQATT; CDR2 reads SNEGSKA (reference sequence). CDR3 bases: TGCAGTGCGGCGAGGGGGGGCGGCATTCAGTACTTC. Its translation: CSAARGGGIQYF.

The V call is TRBV5-5, the J call TRBJ2-2; D is tentatively TRBD1 or TRBD2 (6 bases each). CDR1 SGHKS and CDR2 YYEKEE come from the germline V gene (reference sequence). V lost 3 bases and J 0 bases, leaving 15 bases between the germline ends. The CDR3 sequence is 17 residues long. CDR3 residues: CASSSQTGATNTGELFF. The CDR3 DNA reads as TGTGCCAGCAGCTCCCAAACGGGGGCCACGAACACCGGGGAGCTGTTTTTT.

The table lists this clonotype with a few counts. This sequence joins TRBV7-9 and TRBJ2-4; D might be TRBD1 or TRBD2, each matching 5 bases. CDR1 and CDR2 from the germline V gene are SEHNR and FQNEAQ (reference sequence). The V end was cut by 1 base, the J end by 6 bases, with 7 bases between. This CDR3 is built from 13 residues. The DNA of the CDR3 is TGTGCCAGCAGCTTAGGGGGGAGAAACATTCAGTACTTC. Translated: CASSLGGRNIQYF. Drawing the rest from reference TRBV7-9 and TRBJ2-4, the complete variable domain is DTGVSQNPRHKITKRGQNVTFRCDPISEHNRLYWYRQTLGQGPEFLTYFQNEAQLEKSRLLSDRFSAERPKGSFSTLEIQRTEQGDSAMYLCASSLGGRNIQYFGAGTRLSVL.

V is TRBV5-1 and J is TRBJ2-1; D uncertain. V was shortened by 0 bases and J by 9 bases, with 10 bases between the two germline ends. CDR3 size: 13 residues. The germline gives CDR1 SGHRS, CDR2 YFSETQ. In DNA form, the CDR3 reads TGCGCCAGCAGCTTGGATTCGTCTGGTGAGCAGTTCTTC. Translated, it gives CASSLDSSGEQFF.

V and J are TRBV5-1 and TRBJ1-1, with 9 bases lining up with TRBD1. Germline CDR1 SGHRS, CDR2 YFSETQ. The CDR3 contains 15 residues. Unmatched junction bases numbered 6, after V lost 3 bases and J lost 3 bases. The DNA of the CDR3 is TGCGCCAGCAGCTCCGGGACAGGGACCTACACTGAAGCTTTCTTT. It is translated as CASSSGTGTYTEAFF.

V usage is TRBV12-3 or TRBV12-4 and J usage is TRBJ1-1; D is uncertain. The CDR3 has 11 residues. The V end lost 3 bases, the J end lost 7 bases, and 6 bases lay between the germline ends. CDR3 loop: CASSFYDEAFF. The DNA for the CDR3 is TGTGCCAGCAGTTTTTATGATGAAGCTTTCTTT.

This clonotype was seen a few times. It may be a read error: a sequence one base away is much more abundant. The V call is TRBV6-1, the J call TRBJ1-1, with unresolved D. The germline V and J ends were trimmed by 6 bases and 1 base, with 9 bases remaining between them. The CDR3 has 13 amino acids. CDR1 and CDR2 (germline): MNHNS, SASEGT. This CDR3 is CASSFYRNTEAFF. The DNA of the CDR3 is TGTGCCAGCAGCTTCTACAGGAACACTGAAGCTTTCTTT.

This clonotype has just a few counts. This chain links TRBV5-5 with TRBJ1-1; D is undetermined. CDR3 length: 14 residues. V was clipped by 1 base and J by 0 bases, with 7 bases between them. Germline CDR1 and CDR2: SGHKS and YYEKEE (reference sequence). CDR3 in amino acids: CASSLHWVNTEAFF. DNA of the CDR3: TGTGCCAGCAGCTTGCATTGGGTGAACACTGAAGCTTTCTTT.

In nucleotides, the CDR3 is TGTGCCAGCACCCCTAAATACGCGGGGTTCACAGATACGCAGTATTTT. Translating gives CASTPKYAGFTDTQYF. This chain joins TRBV12-3 or TRBV12-4 and TRBJ2-3; weak D call: TRBD2 (6 bases). V was pared by 7 bases and J by 2 bases, with 19 bases between. This CDR3 contains 16 residues.

Regarding this clonotype: A much larger clone lies a single base off, so this may be a read error. CDR3: CASSSLGAGELFF. CDR3 coding DNA: TGTGCCAGCAGCTCCCTGGGGGCCGGGGAGCTGTTTTTT. The chain carries TRBV25-1 and TRBJ2-2; D is perhaps TRBD1 or TRBD2 (5 bases each). Trimming cost V 6 bases and J 6 bases, with 11 bases left between them. In germline, CDR1 is MGHDK, CDR2 SYGVNS. This CDR3 comprises 13 residues.

This clonotype was seen only a few times. The V and J genes are TRBV5-1 and TRBJ1-2; perhaps TRBD1 as D (5 bases). This CDR3 comprises 13 residues. V shed 3 bases and J shed 2 bases, with 8 bases lying between them. Germline assignment: CDR1 SGHRS and CDR2 YFSETQ. The CDR3 is CASSWEGNYGYTF. CDR3 in DNA: TGCGCCAGCAGCTGGGAGGGGAACTATGGCTACACCTTC. Using reference TRBV5-1 and TRBJ1-2 for the parts outside the CDR3, the full variable domain is KAGVTQTPRYLIKTRGQQVTLSCSPISGHRSVSWYQQTPGQGLQFLFEYFSETQRNKGNFPGRFSGRQFSNSRSEMNVSTLELGDSALYLCASSWEGNYGYTFGSGTRLTVV.